The clone carrying this TCR beta chain was counted a single time. This entry belongs to a study of blood T cell repertoires in COVID-19. Assay: immunoSEQ multiplex PCR; the TCRdb copy retains only in-frame clones and omits some. Found here are 110,000 or so clones, roughly 84% of them singletons; the top ten hold about 3.9%. V lost 11 bases and J 6 bases, leaving 11 bases between the germline ends. Germline values: CDR1 SGHTA, CDR2 FQGNSA. The CDR3 sequence is 11 residues long. The TCR sequence derives from a man aged 60 to 75 with acute or convalescent COVID-19. The sample was peripheral blood. The chain uses TRBV7-2 and TRBJ2-1; D gene ambiguous. The CDR3 is CAEESGNEQFF. The DNA for the CDR3 is TGTGCCGAAGAGTCGGGCAATGAGCAGTTCTTC.